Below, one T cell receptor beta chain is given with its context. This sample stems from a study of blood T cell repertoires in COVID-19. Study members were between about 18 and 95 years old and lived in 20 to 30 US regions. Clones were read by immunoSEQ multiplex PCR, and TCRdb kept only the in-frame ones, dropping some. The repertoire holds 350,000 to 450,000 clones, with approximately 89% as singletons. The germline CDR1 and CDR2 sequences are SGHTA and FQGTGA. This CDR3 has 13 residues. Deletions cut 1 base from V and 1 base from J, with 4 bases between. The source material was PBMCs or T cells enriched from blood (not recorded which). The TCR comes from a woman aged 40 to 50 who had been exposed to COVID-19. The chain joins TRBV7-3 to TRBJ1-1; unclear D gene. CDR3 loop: CASSLRRNTEAFF. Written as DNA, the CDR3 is TGTGCCAGCAGCTTAAGGAGGAACACTGAAGCTTTCTTT.